What follows describes a single TCR beta chain. Antigen: not known. Clones were read by immunoSEQ multiplex PCR, and TCRdb kept only the in-frame ones, dropping some. Here the sample spans roughly 56,000 clones, about 80% being singletons. Noted time point: week 47, end of study. The content of each vaccine dose was 300 ug of mutant IDH1 20-mer peptide, and topical imiquimod accompanied it. The sample belongs to a study of a mutant IDH1 vaccine in newly diagnosed glioma. Study context: Previous treatment comprised radiotherapy, temozolomide, or both, mostly both.

CDR3 length: 14 amino acids. V lost 5 bases to trimming and J lost 5 bases; unmatched junction nucleotides: 7. The V gene's germline CDR1 is PRHDT and CDR2 FYEKMQ (reference sequence). V usage is TRBV13 and J usage is TRBJ2-7, with TRBD1 identical over 9 bases. The sequences come from PBMCs, collected from a glioma patient whose treatment included an IDH1 peptide vaccine. The receptor was derived from a man in his fifties with glioma. DNA of the CDR3: TGTGCCAGCAGCCACTGGGACAGGGTCCACGAGCAGTACTTC. It codes for CASSHWDRVHEQYF. Full variable domain (outside the CDR3, taken from reference TRBV13 and TRBJ2-7): AAGVIQSPRHLIKEKRETATLKCYPIPRHDTVYWYQQGPGQDPQFLISFYEKMQSDKGSIPDRFSAQQFSDYHSELNMSSLELGDSALYFCASSHWDRVHEQYFGPGTRLTVT.